This is a list of T cell receptor beta chains from one sample in a study of CD8+ T cells in alopecia areata. This table comes from immunoSEQ multiplex PCR, and its TCRdb copy is limited to in-frame clones, with some not included. The sample contains some 200,000 clones, roughly 64% of which appear only once. The specimen comprised CD4+ T cells sorted from blood, sampled at week 24, from a patient treated with tofacitinib. The source of these receptors is a human donor with alopecia areata. The CDR3 runs from the conserved cysteine through the conserved F or W. The order of the fields is J gene, V gene, CDR3 length, D gene, CDR3 protein. The D gene is left open where the match is weak.

TRBJ1-1 TRBV6-5 14 TRBD1 CASRTTGADTEAFF
TRBJ1-2 TRBV25-1 15 TRBD1 CASSADRGQLYGYTF
TRBJ2-3 TRBV29-1 16 TRBD2 CSVKTSGGIRTDTQYF
TRBJ1-6 TRBV29-1 15 - CSVESSQGRDSPLHF
TRBJ2-5 TRBV25-1 17 TRBD1 CASSAGTGVEGQETQYF
TRBJ2-1 TRBV5-4 14 - CASSLLGGGNEQFF
TRBJ2-5 TRBV6-5 15 - CASSYSRTVGETQYF
TRBJ2-3 TRBV7-2 14 TRBD1 CASSEGTATDTQYF
TRBJ2-2 TRBV5-1 15 - CASSSERGPTGELFF
TRBJ2-3 TRBV9 16 TRBD2 CASSEEVGGGQDTQYF
TRBJ2-5 TRBV9 13 - CASSATRRETQYF
TRBJ2-7 TRBV28 14 TRBD1 CASSAPGQGYEQYF
TRBJ1-1 TRBV5-1 14 - CASSFLAMNTEAFF
TRBJ2-5 TRBV5-1 14 - CASIADSSVGTQYF
TRBJ2-3 TRBV29-1 13 - CSGVLTWSDTQYF
TRBJ1-2 TRBV2 14 TRBD1 CASSLGQGNYGYTF
TRBJ1-4 TRBV29-1 15 TRBD1 CSVEVLGTGKEKLFF
TRBJ2-3 TRBV4-1 15 TRBD1 CASSLGTGGRDTQYF
TRBJ1-6 TRBV5-4 15 - CASSLPQGKDSPLHF
TRBJ2-5 TRBV19 16 - CASSVPGPRVQETQYF
TRBJ2-7 TRBV9 13 - CASSVVARSEQYF
TRBJ2-3 TRBV30 14 - CAWSRAGSADTQYF
TRBJ1-2 TRBV6-5 14 - CASSPQEANYGYTF
TRBJ2-7 TRBV30 13 TRBD1 CAWSWDRGRRQTF
TRBJ2-4 TRBV6-6 15 TRBD1 CASSYSHRGVNIQYF
TRBJ2-7 TRBV28 14 TRBD2 CASSFGRESYEQYF
- TRBV6-6 15 TRBD1 CASRTTGQGASEQYF
TRBJ1-6 TRBV4-3 14 - CASSQDLGDSPLHF
TRBJ2-3 TRBV5-4 14 TRBD2 CASNEETSGEVPCF
TRBJ2-5 TRBV4-1 16 TRBD2 CASSASGAGFQETQYF
TRBJ1-5 TRBV23-1 15 - CASSQSGQGNQPQHF
TRBJ2-7 TRBV5-1 15 TRBD2 CASSLGSGESYEQYF
TRBJ2-7 TRBV5-1 13 - CASSLGGDYEQYF
TRBJ2-7 TRBV4-1 16 TRBD1 CASSQGSGTGGHEQYF
TRBJ2-7 TRBV9 14 - CASSVGLGFYEQYF
TRBJ2-1 TRBV10-3 14 TRBD2 CAISTSGAYNEQFF
TRBJ2-7 TRBV29-1 13 TRBD1 CSVIGQGAFEQYF
TRBJ1-5 TRBV19 14 - CASNRDSSNQPQHF
TRBJ2-1 TRBV5-1 14 - CASSLDLGGSEQFF
TRBJ2-1 TRBV25-1 13 TRBD1 CASSENPGQEQFF
TRBJ1-2 TRBV27 18 - CASRPQRGGAARYYGYTF
TRBJ1-5 TRBV30 12 - CAWSVDYPPQHF
TRBJ2-5 TRBV27 16 - CASSLLFTGFGETQYF
TRBJ2-5 TRBV7-9 14 TRBD1 CASSPQGAEETQYF
TRBJ2-7 TRBV28 14 - CATGGGGSLYEQYF